A selection of T cell receptor beta chains follows, all from one sample in a study of regulatory T cells in long-lasting Graves disease. One entry per CDR3 protein, called by TCRdb with MiXCR from the multiplex PCR reads. The repertoire holds a few hundred thousand distinct CDR3 sequences, with around 11% as singletons. Another study also made use of these data, one on T cells in Graves' hyperthyroidism and ophthalmopathy.

The sample was peripheral blood mononuclear cells (PBMCs), taken at new diagnosis, from a patient treated with antithyroid drugs. The receptor set was obtained from a woman under 30 with Graves disease. Each CDR3 is given with its conserved first and last residue. The D gene is left open where the match is weak. Clone size is not always given. Where it is, it says once, few, many or a class for expanded clones.

J gene | V gene | clone size | D gene | CDR3 DNA | CDR3 protein
TRBJ1-4 | TRBV13 | many | TRBD1 | TGTGCCAGCAGCGGCCCCCGGGACAGCCGGGAAAAACTGTTTTTT | CASSGPRDSREKLFF
TRBJ1-1 | TRBV7-2 | many | - | TGCGCCAGCAGCCCAAGGGGGGCGAACACTGAAGCTTTCTTT | CASSPRGANTEAFF
TRBJ2-2 | TRBV6-2/TRBV6-3 | many | - | TGTGCCAGCAGTTACGACGGGAACACCGGGGAGCTGTTTTTT | CASSYDGNTGELFF
TRBJ1-5 | TRBV20-1 | many | - | TGCAGTGCTATTGATGCGGTTCGGAATCAGCCCCAGCATTTT | CSAIDAVRNQPQHF
TRBJ2-5 | TRBV27 | many | - | TGTGCCAGCAGTTACCCTGGACGCGGATCGACCCAGTACTTC | CASSYPGRGSTQYF
TRBJ2-2 | TRBV7-3 | few | - | TGTGCCAGCAGCTCCGAACTAGCCCACACCGGGGAGCTGTTTTTT | CASSSELAHTGELFF
TRBJ2-2 | TRBV27 | - | - | TGTGCCAGCAGTTTATACAGCTTCAACACCGGGGAGCTGGTTTTT | CASSLYSFNTGELVF
TRBJ1-2 | TRBV5-5 | few | - | TGTGCCAGCAGCTTCGGGGTGGCGGGACTCGGCTACACCTTC | CASSFGVAGLGYTF
TRBJ1-1 | TRBV2 | many | - | TGTGCCAGTCAGAGGTCGAGGAACACTGAAGCTTTCTTT | CASQRSRNTEAFF
TRBJ2-1 | TRBV5-5 | few | TRBD2 | TGTGCCAGCAGGTCAATAGGCGGGAGGGGAGCTAATGAGCAGTTCTTC | CASRSIGGRGANEQFF
TRBJ1-1 | TRBV4-1 | many | - | TGCGCCAGCAGCCAACCCCCAGCTCGCACTGAAGCTTTCTTT | CASSQPPARTEAFF
TRBJ1-5 | TRBV28 | - | TRBD1 | TGTGCCAGCAGGTCAGGGGGCGCGGTTCAGCCCCAGCATTTT | CASRSGGAVQPQHF
TRBJ1-5 | TRBV10-2 | - | - | TGCGCCAGCAGGGACCCAAATCAGCCCCAGCATTTT | CASRDPNQPQHF
TRBJ1-2 | TRBV7-9 | - | - | TGTGCCAGCAGTACTACAGGCGTCTATGGCTACACCTTC | CASSTTGVYGYTF
TRBJ2-5 | TRBV14 | few | - | TGTGCCAGCAGCGCTCTTGACAGCGAAGAGACCCAGTACTTC | CASSALDSEETQYF
TRBJ2-3 | TRBV6-2/TRBV6-3 | many | - | TGTGCCAGCAACGCAGATACGCAGTATTTT | CASNADTQYF
TRBJ1-1 | TRBV18 | - | TRBD1 | TGTGCCAGCTCATCCCCTCGGGGACAGGGGATGTGGACTGAAGCTTTCTTT | CASSSPRGQGMWTEAFF
TRBJ2-1 | TRBV7-9 | many | - | TGTGCCAGCAGCTTTTCGGGCTGGGGGATACAGTTCTTC | CASSFSGWGIQFF
TRBJ2-2 | TRBV7-2 | - | - | TGTGCCACTCCGACGGGCAGATCGAACACCGGGGAGCTGTTTTTT | CATPTGRSNTGELFF
TRBJ1-3 | TRBV2 | many | - | TGTGCCAGCAAGGAAAGAAGGGCTGGAAACACCATATATTTT | CASKERRAGNTIYF
TRBJ2-3 | TRBV7-9 | many | - | TGTGCCAGCAGCTTAGATTTGGTTCGTCAGACCAACTATAGCACAGATACGCAGTATTTT | CASSLDLVRQTNYSTDTQYF
TRBJ2-1 | TRBV9 | few | TRBD1 | TGTGCCAGCAGCGGACAGGGGGCCCGTTTCGGTCACAATGAGCAGTTCTTC | CASSGQGARFGHNEQFF
TRBJ1-1 | TRBV20-1 | many | TRBD1 | TGCAGTGCTAGAGATCGACAGGGAGGGACTGAAGCTTTCTTT | CSARDRQGGTEAFF